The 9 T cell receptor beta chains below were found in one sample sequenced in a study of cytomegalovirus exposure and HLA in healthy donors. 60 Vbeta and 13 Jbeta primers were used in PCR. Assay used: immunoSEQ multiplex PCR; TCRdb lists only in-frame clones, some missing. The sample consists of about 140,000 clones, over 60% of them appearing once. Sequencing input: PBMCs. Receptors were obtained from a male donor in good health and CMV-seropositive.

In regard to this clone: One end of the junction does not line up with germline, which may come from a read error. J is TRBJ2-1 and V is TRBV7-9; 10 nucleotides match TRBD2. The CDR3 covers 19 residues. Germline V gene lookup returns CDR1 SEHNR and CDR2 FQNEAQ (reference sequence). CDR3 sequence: CSSSLQGLAGEGSYNEQFF. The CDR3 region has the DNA TGTTCCAGCAGCTTACAGGGGCTAGCGGGAGAAGGGTCCTACAATGAGCAGTTCTTC. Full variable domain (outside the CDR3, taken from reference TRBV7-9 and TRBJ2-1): DTGVSQNPRHKITKRGQNVTFRCDPISEHNRLYWYRQTLGQGPEFLTYFQNEAQLEKSRLLSDRFSAERPKGSFSTLEIQRTEQGDSAMYLCSSSLQGLAGEGSYNEQFFGPGTRLTVL.

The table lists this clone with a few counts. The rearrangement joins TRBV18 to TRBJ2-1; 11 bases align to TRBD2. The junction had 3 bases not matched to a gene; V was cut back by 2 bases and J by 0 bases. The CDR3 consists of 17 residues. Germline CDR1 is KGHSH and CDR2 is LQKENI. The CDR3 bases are TGTGCCAGCTCACCAGGGACTAGCGGTAGCTCCTACAATGAGCAGTTCTTC. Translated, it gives CASSPGTSGSSYNEQFF. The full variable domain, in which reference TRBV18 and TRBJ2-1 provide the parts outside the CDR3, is NAGVMQNPRHLVRRRGQEARLRCSPMKGHSHVYWYRQLPEEGLKFMVYLQKENIIDESGMPKERFSAEFPKEGPSILRIQQVVRGDSAAYFCASSPGTSGSSYNEQFFGPGTRLTVL.

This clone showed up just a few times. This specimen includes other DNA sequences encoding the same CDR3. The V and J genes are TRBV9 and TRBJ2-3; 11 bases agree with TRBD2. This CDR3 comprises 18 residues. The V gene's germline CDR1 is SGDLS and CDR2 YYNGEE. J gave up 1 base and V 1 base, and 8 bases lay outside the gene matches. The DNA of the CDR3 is TGTGCCAGCAGCGTAAACCCCGGACTAGCGGGCGGCACAGATACGCAGTATTTT. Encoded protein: CASSVNPGLAGGTDTQYF.

DNA of the CDR3: TGTGCCAGCAGTTCTCCGACAGGGCCTACCTACGAGCAGTACTTC. It encodes CASSSPTGPTYEQYF. The chain uses TRBV28 and TRBJ2-7; TRBD1 matches 7 bases. Germline loops: CDR1 MDHEN, CDR2 SYDVKM. The V segment lost 4 bases and the J segment 2 bases; nucleotides outside the gene matches: 8. The CDR3 is made up of 15 amino acids.

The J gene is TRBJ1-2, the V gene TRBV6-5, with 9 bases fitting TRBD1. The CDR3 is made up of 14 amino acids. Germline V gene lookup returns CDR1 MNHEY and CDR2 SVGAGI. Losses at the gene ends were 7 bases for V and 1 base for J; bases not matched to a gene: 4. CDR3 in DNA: TGTGCCAGCAACAGACAGGGGGTTAACTATGGCTACACCTTC. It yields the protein CASNRQGVNYGYTF.

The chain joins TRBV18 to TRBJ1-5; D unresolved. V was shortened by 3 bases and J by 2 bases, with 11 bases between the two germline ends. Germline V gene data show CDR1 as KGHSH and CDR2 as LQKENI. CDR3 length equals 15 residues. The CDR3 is CASSPEGHGNQPQHF. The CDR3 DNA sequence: TGTGCCAGCTCACCGGAGGGCCATGGCAATCAGCCCCAGCATTTT.

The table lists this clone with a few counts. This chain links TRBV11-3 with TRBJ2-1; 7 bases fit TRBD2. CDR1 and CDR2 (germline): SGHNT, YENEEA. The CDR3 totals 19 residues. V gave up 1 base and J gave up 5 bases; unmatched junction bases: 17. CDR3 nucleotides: TGTGCCAGCAGCTTAGGTCTGAGGGGCGGGGGTCAAAATAACAATGAGCAGTTCTTC. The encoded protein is CASSLGLRGGGQNNNEQFF.

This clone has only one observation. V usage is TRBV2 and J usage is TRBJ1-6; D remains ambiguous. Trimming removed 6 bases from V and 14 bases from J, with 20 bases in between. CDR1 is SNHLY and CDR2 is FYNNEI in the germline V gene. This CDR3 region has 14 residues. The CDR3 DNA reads TGTGCCAGCAGGAGGGTTGCTGGTCTCCCGACCCTCCACTTT. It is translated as CASRRVAGLPTLHF.

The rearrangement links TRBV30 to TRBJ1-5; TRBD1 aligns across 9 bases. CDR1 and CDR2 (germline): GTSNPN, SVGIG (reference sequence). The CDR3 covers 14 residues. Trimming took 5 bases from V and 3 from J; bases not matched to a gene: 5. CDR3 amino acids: CAWGTGYSNQPQHF. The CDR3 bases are TGTGCCTGGGGGACAGGGTATTCCAATCAGCCCCAGCATTTT.